Sequencing of this TCR beta chain was carried out in a study of blood T cell repertoires in COVID-19. V lost 7 bases to trimming and J lost 2 bases; unmatched junction nucleotides: 4. Germline CDR1 is SEHNR and CDR2 is FQNEAQ (reference sequence). The CDR3 extends over 13 amino acids. TCRdb's copy holds only in-frame clones and misses some; the assay was immunoSEQ multiplex PCR. Of about 130,000 clones in the sample, approximately 80% were seen once. V usage is TRBV7-9 and J usage is TRBJ1-1; 7 bases are a match to TRBD1. The sequenced sample was PBMCs or T cells enriched from blood (not recorded which). This clonotype was sampled from a man between 50 and 59 years old who had recovered from COVID-19. The CDR3 spells CASMGDSNTEAFF. The CDR3 DNA is TGTGCCAGCATGGGGGACAGCAACACTGAAGCTTTCTTT.